The sequence of this T cell receptor (beta chain) was determined in a study of T-cell reconstitution after alpha-beta-depleted transplantation in children. CDR3 size: 17 residues. CDR1 is LGHDT, CDR2 YNNKEL, per germline (reference sequence). Trimming cost V 4 bases and J 2 bases; bases outside gene matches: 10. Unique molecular identifiers tagged the TCRbeta library. One entry per CDR3 protein, called by TCRdb with MiXCR from the PCR reads. Among around 600,000 distinct CDR3 sequences listed, around 17% were seen once. The sequences come from PBMCs from the stem cell graft donor, collected from the stem cell graft. The origin of this receptor is a human donor who donated a stem cell graft to a child with acute myeloid leukemia. J is TRBJ2-1 and V is TRBV3-1, with 8 bases matching TRBD2. DNA of the CDR3: TGTGCCAGCAGCCCCCGTGGAGCGGGGGCGCCCTACAATGAGCAGTTCTTC. As protein: CASSPRGAGAPYNEQFF.